What follows are 15 T cell receptor beta chains derived from one specimen sequenced in a study of cytomegalovirus exposure and HLA in healthy donors. The PCR used 60 Vbeta and 13 Jbeta primers. The assay was immunoSEQ multiplex PCR, and TCRdb's table has in-frame clones only and misses some. This sample has approximately 150,000 clones, with over 60% found just once. The sequencing sample was made of PBMCs. All receptors derive from a man aged 35-49 years in good health and CMV-seronegative.

V is TRBV27 and J is TRBJ2-5; tentatively, D is TRBD1 (5 bases). Per germline, CDR1 MNHEY and CDR2 SMNVEV (reference sequence). Trimming left V 2 bases short and J 5 bases short, with 9 bases between. The CDR3 covers 13 residues. As DNA, the CDR3 is TGTGCCAGCAGTTTACTTGGGGCGGAGACCCAGTACTTC. It specifies CASSLLGAETQYF.

The chain has TRBV5-1 and TRBJ2-7; unclear D gene. Trimming took off 1 base at V and 0 bases at J, with 8 bases between the two ends. Germline lookup yields CDR1 SGHRS and CDR2 YFSETQ. The CDR3 covers 14 residues. The CDR3 here is CASSLMADSYEQYF. CDR3 DNA sequence: TGCGCCAGCAGCTTGATGGCGGACTCCTACGAGCAGTACTTC.

The rearrangement links TRBV5-6 to TRBJ1-5, with 7 bases identical to TRBD1. With 4 bases clipped from V and 7 bases from J, the junction kept 14 bases outside the gene matches. The CDR3 sequence is 16 residues long. The germline CDR1 and CDR2 sequences are SGHDT and YYEEEE. The CDR3 protein is CASSRRQGSYGQPQHF. Written as DNA, the CDR3 is TGTGCCAGCAGCCGAAGACAGGGAAGTTATGGCCAGCCCCAGCATTTT.

This chain uses TRBV5-1 with TRBJ2-1; 9 bases fit TRBD2. This CDR3 is 15 amino acids long. J lost 0 bases, V lost 4 bases, and 2 bases had no gene match. The germline V gene has CDR1 SGHRS and CDR2 YFSETQ. The CDR3 coding sequence is TGCGCCAGCAGCAGACTAGCGGACTCCTACAATGAGCAGTTCTTC. It yields the protein CASSRLADSYNEQFF.

The chain carries TRBV9 and TRBJ1-1; D is undetermined. Trimming took off 0 bases at V and 1 base at J, with 10 bases between the two ends. The CDR3 is made up of 15 amino acids. Looked up from germline, CDR1 is SGDLS and CDR2 is YYNGEE. The DNA for the CDR3 is TGTGCCAGCAGCGTAGAAAGCTCCCCGAACACTGAAGCTTTCTTT. Its protein is CASSVESSPNTEAFF. The whole variable domain, remainder taken from reference TRBV9 and TRBJ1-1, is DSGVTQTPKHLITATGQRVTLRCSPRSGDLSVYWYQQSLDQGLQFLIQYYNGEERAKGNILERFSAQQFPDLHSELNLSSLELGDSALYFCASSVESSPNTEAFFGQGTRLTVV.

The chain's CDR3 is CASSRPRQGLSEQYF. In nucleotides, the CDR3 is TGTGCCAGCAGCAGACCTCGACAGGGTCTATCCGAGCAGTACTTC. V usage is TRBV5-4 and J usage is TRBJ2-7; 7 nucleotides agree with TRBD1. The CDR3 consists of 15 residues. Germline trimming cut 4 bases from V and 6 bases from J; bases unmatched to any gene: 13. From germline, CDR1 is SGHNT and CDR2 YYREEE (reference sequence).

The chain carries TRBV25-1 and TRBJ2-7, with 9 nucleotides matching TRBD1. The CDR3 is 15 amino acids. In germline, CDR1 is MGHDK, CDR2 SYGVNS. Trimming at V came to 4 bases and at J to 3 bases, leaving 7 bases not matched to a gene. The DNA of the CDR3 is TGTGCCAGCAGTGCATTTGGGACAGGGAACTACGAGCAGTACTTC. This gives the protein CASSAFGTGNYEQYF.

This clone was observed a handful of times. V usage is TRBV7-2 and J usage is TRBJ1-1; D is unresolved. Trimming shortened V by 0 bases and J by 1 base, and 6 bases separated the two germline ends. This CDR3 region has 14 residues. Germline loops: CDR1 SGHTA, CDR2 FQGNSA. CDR3 protein: CASSLAPGNTEAFF. The CDR3 region has the DNA TGTGCCAGCAGCTTAGCCCCGGGGAACACTGAAGCTTTCTTT.

The chain employs TRBV7-6 and TRBJ2-1, with TRBD2 matching over 8 bases. CDR1 is SGHVS, CDR2 FNYEAQ, per germline. The CDR3 sequence is 15 residues long. J lost 2 bases, V lost 7 bases, and 7 bases had no gene match. Here the CDR3 reads CASTVGRGAYNEQFF. CDR3 sequence (DNA): TGTGCCAGCACTGTTGGGCGGGGGGCCTACAATGAGCAGTTCTTC.

DNA of the CDR3: TGCGCCAGCAGAACGACAGCTTCTGGGGCCAACGTCCTGACTTTC. It encodes CASRTTASGANVLTF. V usage is TRBV5-1 and J usage is TRBJ2-6, with a tentative D call TRBD1 (5 bases). This CDR3 spans 15 amino acids. Germline CDR1 and CDR2: SGHRS and YFSETQ. Trimming stripped 5 bases from V and 1 base from J, with 10 bases between.

The V and J genes are TRBV6-1 and TRBJ2-5; D call uncertain. The CDR3 runs 12 residues. CDR1 and CDR2 (germline): MNHNS, SASEGT. V lost 7 bases, J lost 7 bases, and 13 bases lay in between. CDR3 sequence reads: CASTRPRGTQYF. In DNA, the CDR3 is TGTGCCAGCACGAGGCCTCGAGGGACCCAGTACTTC.

The V call is TRBV5-1, the J call TRBJ2-7, with D possibly being TRBD2 (5 bases). Germline assignment: CDR1 SGHRS and CDR2 YFSETQ. V gave up 0 bases and J gave up 7 bases, with 14 bases separating them. This CDR3 is built from 14 residues. The CDR3 spells CASSLVVGLREQYF. The CDR3 bases are TGCGCCAGCAGCTTGGTGGTAGGACTCAGGGAGCAGTACTTC.

The CDR3 DNA sequence: TGTGCCACCAGCAGAGATATCGGACTGACGGTTTTCTACGAGCAGTACTTC. Protein: CATSRDIGLTVFYEQYF. V gene TRBV15 combines with J gene TRBJ2-7, with TRBD2 as a possible D gene (5 bases). The germline CDR1 and CDR2 sequences are LNHNV and YYDKDF (reference sequence). V was shortened by 0 bases and J by 3 bases, with 18 bases between the two germline ends. The CDR3 has 17 residues.

The V and J genes are TRBV2 and TRBJ2-1, with TRBD2 matching over 11 bases. This CDR3 has 20 amino acids. CDR1 is SNHLY and CDR2 is FYNNEI in the germline V gene. The junction had 11 bases not matched to a gene; V was cut back by 1 base and J by 0 bases. The CDR3 here is CASSEEFASGRPSSYNEQFF. CDR3 in DNA: TGTGCCAGCAGTGAAGAGTTCGCTAGCGGGAGGCCGAGCTCCTACAATGAGCAGTTCTTC.

J is TRBJ2-7 and V is TRBV7-9; D is possibly TRBD2 (6 bases). Looked up from germline, CDR1 is SEHNR and CDR2 is FQNEAQ (reference sequence). The CDR3 is 13 amino acids. Trimming removed 7 bases from V and 2 bases from J, with 12 bases in between. The CDR3 reads CASNLGGTYEQYF. Written as DNA, the CDR3 is TGTGCCAGCAACCTGGGCGGGACCTACGAGCAGTACTTC.